The table lists the clone carrying this TCR beta chain with a few counts. This sample was included in a study of blood T cell repertoires in COVID-19. Study overall: Sample material is recorded as cDNA or gDNA derived from T cells, B-cell-depleted T cells, or PBMCs.

The repertoire was sequenced with immunoSEQ multiplex PCR; TCRdb's copy has only in-frame clones and lacks some. This sample has some 150,000 clones, with 65% to 90% found just once. Specimen: peripheral blood. The TCR comes from an older woman with active or convalescent COVID-19.

The CDR3 here is CAILRDRDGRAFF. For the CDR3, the DNA is TGTGCCATTCTCCGGGACAGGGACGGTAGAGCTTTCTTT. The rearrangement uses TRBV19 and TRBJ1-1, with TRBD1 matching 9 bases. V lost 10 bases and J lost 10; bases outside the gene matches: 13. The germline CDR1 and CDR2 sequences are LNHDA and SQIVND (reference sequence). The CDR3 loop spans 13 amino acids.